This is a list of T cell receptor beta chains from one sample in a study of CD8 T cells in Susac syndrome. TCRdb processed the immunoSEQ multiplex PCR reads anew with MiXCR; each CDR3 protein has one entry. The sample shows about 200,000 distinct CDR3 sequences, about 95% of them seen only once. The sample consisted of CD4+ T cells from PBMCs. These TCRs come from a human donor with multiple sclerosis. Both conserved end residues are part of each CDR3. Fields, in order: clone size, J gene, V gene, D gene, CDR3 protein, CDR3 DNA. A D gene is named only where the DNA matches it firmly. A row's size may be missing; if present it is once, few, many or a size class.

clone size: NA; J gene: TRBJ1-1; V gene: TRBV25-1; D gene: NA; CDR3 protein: CASSRQLEAFF; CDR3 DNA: TGTGCCAGCAGCAGGCAACTTGAAGCTTTCTTT
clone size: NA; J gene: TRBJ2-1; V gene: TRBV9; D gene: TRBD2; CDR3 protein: CASSASSGGAGEQFF; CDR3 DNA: TGTGCCAGCAGCGCTTCTAGCGGGGGGGCTGGTGAGCAGTTCTTC
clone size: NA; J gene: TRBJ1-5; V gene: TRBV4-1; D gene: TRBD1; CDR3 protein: CASSLTGGLGQPQHF; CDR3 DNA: TGCGCCAGCAGCCTGACAGGGGGCCTGGGTCAGCCCCAGCATTTT
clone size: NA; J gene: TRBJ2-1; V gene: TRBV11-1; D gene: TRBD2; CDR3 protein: CASSLGGSGGTANEQFF; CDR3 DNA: TGTGCCAGCAGCTTAGGTGGTAGCGGGGGGACCGCCAATGAGCAGTTCTTC
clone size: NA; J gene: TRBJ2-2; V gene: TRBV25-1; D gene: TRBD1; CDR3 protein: CASSDPFGTGGTGELFF; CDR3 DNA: TGTGCCAGCAGTGACCCCTTTGGGACAGGGGGAACCGGGGAGCTGTTTTTT
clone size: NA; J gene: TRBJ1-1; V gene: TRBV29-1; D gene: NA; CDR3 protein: CSVGDEVGAEAFF; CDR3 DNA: TGCAGCGTCGGGGATGAGGTGGGCGCTGAAGCTTTCTTT
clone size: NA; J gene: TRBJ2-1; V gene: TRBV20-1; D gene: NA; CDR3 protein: CSAPPSSYNEQFF; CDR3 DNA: TGCAGTGCTCCTCCCAGCTCCTACAATGAGCAGTTCTTC
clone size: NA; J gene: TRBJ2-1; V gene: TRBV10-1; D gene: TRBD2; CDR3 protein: CASSENGGYEQFF; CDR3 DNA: TGCGCCAGCAGTGAAAACGGGGGGTATGAGCAGTTCTTC
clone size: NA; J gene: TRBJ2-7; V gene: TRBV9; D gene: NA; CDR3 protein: CASSVGGASVGEQYF; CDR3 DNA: TGTGCCAGCAGCGTAGGAGGCGCGAGTGTGGGAGAGCAGTACTTC
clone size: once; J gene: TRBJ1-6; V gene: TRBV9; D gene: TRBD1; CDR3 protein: CASSGQGSYNSPLHF; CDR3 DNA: TGTGCCAGCAGCGGACAGGGGTCCTATAATTCACCCCTCCACTTT
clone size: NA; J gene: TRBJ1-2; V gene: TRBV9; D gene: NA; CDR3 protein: CASSVAEGSLNYGYTF; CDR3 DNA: TGTGCCAGCAGCGTAGCCGAGGGGAGCCTCAACTATGGCTACACCTTC
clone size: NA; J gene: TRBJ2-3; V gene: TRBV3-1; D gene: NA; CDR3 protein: CASSQEGQVGADTQYF; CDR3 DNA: TGTGCCAGCAGCCAAGAAGGGCAGGTAGGCGCAGATACGCAGTATTTT
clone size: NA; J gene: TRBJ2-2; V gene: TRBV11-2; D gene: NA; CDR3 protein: CASSLDSHGELFF; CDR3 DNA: TGTGCCAGCAGCTTAGATTCACACGGGGAGCTGTTTTTT
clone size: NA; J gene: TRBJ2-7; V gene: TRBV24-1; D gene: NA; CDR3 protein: CATSDGRGLPYEQYF; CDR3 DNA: TGTGCCACCAGTGACGGACGAGGCTTGCCCTACGAGCAGTACTTC
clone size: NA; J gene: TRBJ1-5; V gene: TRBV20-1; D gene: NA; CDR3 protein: CSAGGGSQPQHF; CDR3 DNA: TGCAGTGCTGGAGGGGGGAGTCAGCCCCAGCATTTT
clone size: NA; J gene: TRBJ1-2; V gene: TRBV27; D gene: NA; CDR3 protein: CASSNQGDYGYTF; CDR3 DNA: TGTGCCAGCAGTAATCAGGGAGACTATGGCTACACCTTC
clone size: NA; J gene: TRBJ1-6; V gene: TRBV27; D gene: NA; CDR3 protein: CASSLLYSPLHF; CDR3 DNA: TGTGCCAGCAGTTTGCTATATTCACCCCTCCACTTT
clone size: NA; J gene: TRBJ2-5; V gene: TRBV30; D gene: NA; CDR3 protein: CAWKAGNQETQYF; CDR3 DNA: TGTGCCTGGAAGGCCGGAAACCAAGAGACCCAGTACTTC
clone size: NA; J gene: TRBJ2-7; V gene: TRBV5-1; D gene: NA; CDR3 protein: CASSPLTASYEQYF; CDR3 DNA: TGCGCCAGCAGCCCCCTGACAGCTTCCTACGAGCAGTACTTC
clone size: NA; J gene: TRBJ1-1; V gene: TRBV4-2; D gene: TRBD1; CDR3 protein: CASSLYQGARGDTEAFF; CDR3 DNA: TGTGCCAGCAGCCTGTACCAGGGGGCCCGAGGGGACACTGAAGCTTTCTTT
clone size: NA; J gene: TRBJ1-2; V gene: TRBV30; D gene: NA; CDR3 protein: CAWSVVSVYGYTF; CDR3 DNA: TGTGCCTGGAGTGTTGTATCGGTCTATGGCTACACCTTC
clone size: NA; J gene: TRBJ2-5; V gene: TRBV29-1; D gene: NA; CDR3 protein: CSVDPQGGDETQYF; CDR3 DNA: TGCAGCGTTGATCCACAGGGCGGAGATGAGACCCAGTACTTC
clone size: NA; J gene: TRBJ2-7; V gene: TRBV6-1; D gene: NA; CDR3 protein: CASSEGPYEQYF; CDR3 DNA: TGTGCCAGCAGTGAAGGTCCCTACGAGCAGTACTTC
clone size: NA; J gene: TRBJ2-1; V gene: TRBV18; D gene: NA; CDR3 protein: CASSPWRDNEQFF; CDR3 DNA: TGTGCCAGCTCACCGTGGCGGGACAATGAGCAGTTCTTC
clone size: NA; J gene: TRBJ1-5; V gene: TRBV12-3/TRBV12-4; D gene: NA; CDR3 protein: CASSWTVSNQPQHF; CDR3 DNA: TGTGCCAGCAGCTGGACAGTGAGCAATCAGCCCCAGCATTTT
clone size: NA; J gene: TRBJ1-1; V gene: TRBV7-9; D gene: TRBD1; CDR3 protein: CASSRDRGNAEAFF; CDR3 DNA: TGTGCCAGCAGTCGTGACAGGGGTAACGCTGAAGCTTTCTTT
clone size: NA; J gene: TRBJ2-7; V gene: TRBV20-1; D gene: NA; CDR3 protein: CSARDPQISYEQYF; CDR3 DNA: TGCAGTGCTAGAGATCCGCAGATCTCCTACGAGCAGTACTTC
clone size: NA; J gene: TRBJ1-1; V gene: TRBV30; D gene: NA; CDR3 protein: CAWGVLMNTEAFF; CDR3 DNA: TGTGCCTGGGGAGTGCTCATGAACACTGAAGCTTTCTTT
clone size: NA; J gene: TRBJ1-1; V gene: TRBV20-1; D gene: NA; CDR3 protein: CSAREGDANTEAFF; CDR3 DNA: TGCAGTGCTAGAGAGGGTGATGCTAACACTGAAGCTTTCTTT
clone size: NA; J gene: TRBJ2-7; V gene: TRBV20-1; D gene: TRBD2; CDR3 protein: CSARPRRGDYEQYF; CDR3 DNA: TGCAGTGCTAGGCCGCGGCGGGGGGACTACGAGCAGTACTTC
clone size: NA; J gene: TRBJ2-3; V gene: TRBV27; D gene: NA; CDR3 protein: CASSSSWADTQYF; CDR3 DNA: TGTGCCAGCAGTTCTTCCTGGGCAGATACGCAGTATTTT
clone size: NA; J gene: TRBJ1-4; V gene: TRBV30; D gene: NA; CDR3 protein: CAWSSLVGLFF; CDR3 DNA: TGTGCCTGGAGTTCCCTCGTCGGACTGTTTTTT
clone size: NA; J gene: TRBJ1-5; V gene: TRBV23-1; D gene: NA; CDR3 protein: CASSQTGTLMSNQPQHF; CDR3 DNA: TGCGCCAGCAGTCAAACCGGGACACTAATGAGCAATCAGCCCCAGCATTTT
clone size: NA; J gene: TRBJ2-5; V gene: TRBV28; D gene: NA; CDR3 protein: CASAQETQYF; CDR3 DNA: TGTGCCAGCGCACAAGAGACCCAGTACTTC
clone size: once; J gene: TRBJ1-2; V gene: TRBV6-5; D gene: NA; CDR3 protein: CASSYSFAMGLEGDGYTF; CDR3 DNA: TGTGCCAGCAGTTACTCATTCGCGATGGGGTTGGAGGGTGATGGCTACACCTTC